A single sample is the source of the 2 T cell receptor beta chains below, sequenced in a study of PD-1 blockade in classical Hodgkin lymphoma. Produced via immunoSEQ multiplex PCR; TCRdb's table is partial and in-frame only. The sample records about 98,000 clones, roughly 92% being singletons. All trial patients relapsed after autologous stem cell transplantation. Sequenced material: peripheral blood mononuclear cells (PBMCs), taken at baseline. The receptors originated from a human donor with classical Hodgkin lymphoma.

The rearrangement links TRBV10-1 to TRBJ2-4, with D possibly being TRBD2 (6 bases). This CDR3 is built from 15 residues. Germline V CDR1 and CDR2: WNHNN, SYGVQD (reference sequence). The V gene lost 4 bases and the J gene lost 0 bases, with 10 bases spanning the gap. The CDR3, as DNA: TGCGCCAGCAGTGTAGGCGGGATAGCCAAAAACATTCAGTACTTC. Residues: CASSVGGIAKNIQYF.

This clone has a handful of counts. The genes are TRBV27 and TRBJ1-1, with TRBD1 identical over 8 bases. This CDR3 is 16 amino acids long. Trimming at V came to 5 bases and at J to 4 bases, leaving 12 bases not matched to a gene. The germline V gene encodes CDR1 MNHEY and CDR2 SMNVEV (reference sequence). CDR3 residues: CASSRRTGPGGTEAFF. CDR3 nucleotide sequence: TGTGCCAGCAGTAGACGGACAGGGCCCGGGGGCACTGAAGCTTTCTTT.